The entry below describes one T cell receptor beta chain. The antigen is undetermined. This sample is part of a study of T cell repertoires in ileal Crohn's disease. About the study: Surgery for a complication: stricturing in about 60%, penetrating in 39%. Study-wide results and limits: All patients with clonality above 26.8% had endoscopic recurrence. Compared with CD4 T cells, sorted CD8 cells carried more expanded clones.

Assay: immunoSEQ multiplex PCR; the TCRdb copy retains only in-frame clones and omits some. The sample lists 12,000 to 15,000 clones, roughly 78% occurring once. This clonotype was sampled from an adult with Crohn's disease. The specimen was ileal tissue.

CDR3 sequence: CASSRQGGDYGYTF. CDR3 DNA: TGTGCCAGCAGTCGACAGGGAGGCGACTATGGCTACACCTTC. The rearrangement uses TRBV2 and TRBJ1-2; the match to TRBD1 covers 7 bases. Germline loops: CDR1 SNHLY, CDR2 FYNNEI. The trim removed 5 bases at V and 3 bases at J, leaving 6 bases unmatched. The CDR3 is made up of 14 amino acids.